A single sample is the source of the 11 T cell receptor beta chains below, sequenced in a study of blood T cell repertoires in COVID-19. Libraries were prepared by immunoSEQ multiplex PCR; TCRdb keeps only in-frame clonotypes and omits some of them. The sample lists about 170,000 clones; around 87% were seen once. Sequencing was performed on peripheral blood. The receptor set was obtained from a woman of 80 years or more with COVID-19, enrolled during active disease.

The V call is TRBV5-1, the J call TRBJ2-1, with D hard to call. Trimming left V 0 bases short and J 6 bases short, with 7 bases between. Germline loops: CDR1 SGHRS, CDR2 YFSETQ. The CDR3 is 13 amino acids. CDR3 protein: CASSLGQINEQFF. Written as DNA, the CDR3 is TGCGCCAGCAGCTTGGGCCAGATCAATGAGCAGTTCTTC.

This chain joins TRBV28 and TRBJ2-3; D is undetermined. The CDR3 consists of 14 residues. The germline V gene has CDR1 MDHEN and CDR2 SYDVKM. The V gene lost 6 bases and the J gene lost 1 base, with 11 bases spanning the gap. The CDR3 is CASSSPQGTDTQYF. For the CDR3, the DNA is TGTGCCAGCAGCAGCCCCCAGGGCACAGATACGCAGTATTTT.

CDR3 residues: CASKTGGSYNEQFF. In nucleotides, the CDR3 is TGTGCCAGCAAGACAGGGGGCTCCTACAATGAGCAGTTCTTC. The J gene is TRBJ2-1, the V gene TRBV6-5, with 9 nucleotides matching TRBD1. There are 14 residues in the CDR3. Germline CDR1 reads MNHEY; CDR2 reads SVGAGI. The V segment lost 7 bases and the J segment 0 bases; nucleotides outside the gene matches: 1.

This CDR3 is CASSYAGYPTGNTIYF. CDR3 bases: TGTGCCAGCAGCTACGCAGGGTATCCTACTGGAAACACCATATATTTT. The rearrangement joins TRBV7-8 to TRBJ1-3, with D possibly matching TRBD1 (5 bases). The CDR3 runs to 16 residues. From germline, CDR1 is SGHVS and CDR2 FQNEAQ. Deletions cut 4 bases from V and 2 bases from J, with 15 bases between.

This clone was observed a single time. The chain is built from TRBV5-4 and TRBJ1-3; 9 bases match TRBD1. Trimming removed 0 bases from V and 2 bases from J; junction bases left unmatched: 6. The germline gives CDR1 SGHNT, CDR2 YYREEE (reference sequence). CDR3 length: 17 amino acids. DNA of the CDR3: TGTGCCAGCAGCTTGGTATCGGGACAGGGACCTGGAAACACCATATATTTT. Amino acid sequence: CASSLVSGQGPGNTIYF.

The chain recombines TRBV5-1 with TRBJ2-3; the match to TRBD2 covers 8 bases. Germline CDR1 reads SGHRS; CDR2 reads YFSETQ. J lost 5 bases, V lost 2 bases, and 16 bases had no gene match. This CDR3 spans 18 amino acids. The CDR3 region has the DNA TGCGCCAGCAGCTTTTATGGGGTAGGAGCGGGAGTGGGAGATACGCAGTATTTT. This translates into CASSFYGVGAGVGDTQYF.

The gene calls are TRBV19 and TRBJ1-2, with a weak D call TRBD1 (5 bases). V dropped 7 bases and J dropped 6 bases, with 18 bases sitting between them. Germline V gene sequence: CDR1 LNHDA, CDR2 SQIVND (reference sequence). This CDR3 has 14 amino acids. CDR3 loop: CASTATGGMNGYTF. The CDR3 DNA follows: TGTGCCAGTACCGCTACTGGGGGGATGAATGGCTACACCTTC.

The CDR3 DNA reads TGTGCCAGCAGCATTCATCAGGGAAACCGTGACTATGGCTACACCTTC. Its protein product is CASSIHQGNRDYGYTF. The rearrangement links TRBV7-2 to TRBJ1-2, with a weak D call TRBD1 (5 bases). Germline values: CDR1 SGHTA, CDR2 FQGNSA. V gave up 5 bases and J gave up 3 bases, with 19 bases separating them. The CDR3 has 16 amino acids.

The chain has TRBV11-2 and TRBJ2-7; possibly TRBD2 for D (6 bases). The CDR3 sequence is 19 residues long. V lost 1 base, J lost 4 bases, and 26 bases lay in between. Looked up from germline, CDR1 is SGHAT and CDR2 is FQNNGV. CDR3 sequence (DNA): TGTGCCAGCAGCTTAGTAGTCCCCACGGCGGGATTGCTCCGTTACGAGCAGTACTTC. Translation: CASSLVVPTAGLLRYEQYF.

The chain links TRBV6-5 to TRBJ2-1; 7 positions match TRBD2. The CDR3 extends over 14 amino acids. Germline CDR1 reads MNHEY; CDR2 reads SVGAGI. After removal of 8 bases from V and 9 bases from J, the junction contained 13 bases not matched to a gene. The chain's CDR3 is CASHGREGYFEQFF. The CDR3 bases are TGTGCCAGCCATGGTAGGGAGGGCTATTTTGAGCAGTTCTTC.

The rearrangement links TRBV28 to TRBJ1-6, with a possible D match to TRBD1 (6 bases). Germline V lookup: CDR1 MDHEN, CDR2 SYDVKM. This CDR3 has 17 residues. The V end lost 4 bases, the J end lost 10 bases, and 23 bases lay between the germline ends. CDR3 DNA: TGTGCCAGCAGTTCTTCTCCGGGGGGCCCTATGGGGTCACCCCTCCACTTT. Translation gives CASSSSPGGPMGSPLHF.